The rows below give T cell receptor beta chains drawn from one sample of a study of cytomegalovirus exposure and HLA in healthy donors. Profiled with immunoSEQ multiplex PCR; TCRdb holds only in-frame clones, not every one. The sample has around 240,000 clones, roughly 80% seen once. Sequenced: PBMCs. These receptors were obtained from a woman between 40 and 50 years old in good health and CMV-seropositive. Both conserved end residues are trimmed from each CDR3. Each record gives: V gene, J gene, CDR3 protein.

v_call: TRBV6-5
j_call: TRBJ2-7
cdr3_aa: ASAGQAVGTYEQY

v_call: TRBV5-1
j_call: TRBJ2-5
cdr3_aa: ASRASGQETQY

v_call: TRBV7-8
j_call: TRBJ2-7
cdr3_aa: ASSLGGLPTYEQY

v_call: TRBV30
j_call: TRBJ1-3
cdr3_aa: ACLWGGTSGNTIY

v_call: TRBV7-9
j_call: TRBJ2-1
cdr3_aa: ASSLVNRGTYNEQF

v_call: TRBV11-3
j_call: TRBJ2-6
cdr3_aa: ASSAWTSGTSGANVLT

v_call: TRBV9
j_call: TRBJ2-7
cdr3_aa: ASSVGTSGGQPYEQY

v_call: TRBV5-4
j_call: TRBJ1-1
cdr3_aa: ASSLVTGLETEAF

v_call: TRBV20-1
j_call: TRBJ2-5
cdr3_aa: SLGAVY

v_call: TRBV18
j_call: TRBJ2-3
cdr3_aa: ASSDPPGTGGDTQY

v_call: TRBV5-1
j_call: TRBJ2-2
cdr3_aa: ASGSGTVGRELF

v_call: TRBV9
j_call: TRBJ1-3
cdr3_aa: ASSVWGSDSGNTIY

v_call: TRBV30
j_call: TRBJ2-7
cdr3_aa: AWSVGTYEQY

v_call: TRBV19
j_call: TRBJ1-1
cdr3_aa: ASSSGQGALTEAF

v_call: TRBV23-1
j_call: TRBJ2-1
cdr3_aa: ASSQSTGLAGGPDAF

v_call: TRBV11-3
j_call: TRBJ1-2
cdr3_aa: ASSTRTGSDNYGYT

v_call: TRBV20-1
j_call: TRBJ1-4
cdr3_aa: SAREREKLF

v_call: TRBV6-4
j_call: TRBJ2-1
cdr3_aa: ASSDSEGRDEQF

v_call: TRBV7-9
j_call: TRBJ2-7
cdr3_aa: SSSFPAYEQY

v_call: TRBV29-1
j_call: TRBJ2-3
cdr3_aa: SVEGTGGLNTQY

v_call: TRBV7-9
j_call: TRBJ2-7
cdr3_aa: ASSSNTGTGSVGEQY

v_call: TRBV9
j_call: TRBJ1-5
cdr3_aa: ASSVGQRDQPQH

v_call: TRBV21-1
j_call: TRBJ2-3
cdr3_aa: ASSIAGADTQY

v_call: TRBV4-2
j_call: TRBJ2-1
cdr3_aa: ASSARTSGSTYNEQF

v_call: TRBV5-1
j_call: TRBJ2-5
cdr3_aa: ASSLSTGGLGETQY

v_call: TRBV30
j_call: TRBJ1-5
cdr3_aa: AWSVLTGVQPQH

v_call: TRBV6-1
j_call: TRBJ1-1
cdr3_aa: ATQGASVNTEAF

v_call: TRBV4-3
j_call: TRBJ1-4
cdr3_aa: ASSAHPRDLEKLF

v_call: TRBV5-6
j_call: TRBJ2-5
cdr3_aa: ASTPGFILPRETQY

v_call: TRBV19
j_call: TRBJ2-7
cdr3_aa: ASSIEGRGNEQY

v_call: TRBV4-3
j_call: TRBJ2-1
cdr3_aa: ASSQDFGGLEQF

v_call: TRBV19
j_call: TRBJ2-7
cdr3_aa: ASSGGGSTYEQY

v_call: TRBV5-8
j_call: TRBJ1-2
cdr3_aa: ASSLGMVGGGYT

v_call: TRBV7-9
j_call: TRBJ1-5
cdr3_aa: ASSLTGPNQPQH

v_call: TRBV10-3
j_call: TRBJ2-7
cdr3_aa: AISTGTGGIYEQY

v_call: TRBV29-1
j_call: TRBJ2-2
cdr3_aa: SARALAGGPIGELF

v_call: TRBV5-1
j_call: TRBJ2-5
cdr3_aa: ASSLGEETQY

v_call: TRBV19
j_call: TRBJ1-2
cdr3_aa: ASSIDSGQLAYGYT

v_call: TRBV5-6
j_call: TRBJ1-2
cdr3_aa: ASSLGQLNYGYT

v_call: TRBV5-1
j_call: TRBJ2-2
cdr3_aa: ASSLERVNTGELF

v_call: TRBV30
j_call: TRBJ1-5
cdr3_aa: AWSGQGNNQPQH

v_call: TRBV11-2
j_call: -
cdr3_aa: ASSSLTGSVYEQY

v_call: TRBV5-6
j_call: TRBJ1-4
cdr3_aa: ASSLRQGVGEKLF

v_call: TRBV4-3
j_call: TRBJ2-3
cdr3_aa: ASSQELTSTDTQY

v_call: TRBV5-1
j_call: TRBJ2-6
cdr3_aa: ASSLGGGVTGANVLT

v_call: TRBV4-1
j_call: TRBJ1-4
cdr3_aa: ASSQGWGGNEKLF

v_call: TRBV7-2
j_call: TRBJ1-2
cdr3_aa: ASSPGGAGYGYT

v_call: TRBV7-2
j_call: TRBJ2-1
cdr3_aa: ASSLGGTSVTNEQF

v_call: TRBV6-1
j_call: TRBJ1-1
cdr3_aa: ASIWAGRTEAF

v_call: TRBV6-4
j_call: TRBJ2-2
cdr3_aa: ASSPGTVANTGELF

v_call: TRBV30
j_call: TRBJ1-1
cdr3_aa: AWSAYQGKAF

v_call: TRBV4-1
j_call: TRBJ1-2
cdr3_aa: ASSQAGTGGPNYGYT

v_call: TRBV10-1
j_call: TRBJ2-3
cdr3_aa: ASSGRGFKIDTQY

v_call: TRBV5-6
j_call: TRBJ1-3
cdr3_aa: ASSPGPSGQPGNTIY

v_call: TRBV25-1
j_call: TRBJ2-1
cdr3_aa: ASSSLRYEQF

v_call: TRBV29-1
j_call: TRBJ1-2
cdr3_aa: SVDVTGVNYGYT

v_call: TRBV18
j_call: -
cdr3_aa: ASSRGTGGEQY

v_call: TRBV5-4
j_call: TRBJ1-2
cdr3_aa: ASSLSQLQTSYGYT

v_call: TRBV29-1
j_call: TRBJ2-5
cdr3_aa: SGKVQGGVQY

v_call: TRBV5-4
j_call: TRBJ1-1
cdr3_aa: ASSLRRGQTEAF